The following is a TCR beta chain sequence with its context. Antigen specificity is unknown. There are 17 residues in the CDR3. The germline CDR1 and CDR2 sequences are SEHNR and FQNEAQ (reference sequence). V was shortened by 0 bases and J by 4 bases, with 16 bases between the two germline ends. This entry comes from a study of shared clonotypes between healthy human individuals. Overall study: CD4 naive and memory got three plates each, CD8 naive two, CD8 memory one. Study-level points and caveats: Among donors, the sharing of clonotypes was expected to be influenced by sequencing depth.

Produced via immunoSEQ multiplex PCR; TCRdb's table is partial and in-frame only. The sample carries hundreds of thousands of clones, 55% to 75% recorded once. Caucasian adults living in Nashville, Tennessee, provided all samples. The TCR originated in a woman under 40 in good health. The V call is TRBV7-9, the J call TRBJ1-5, with D maybe TRBD1 (6 bases). Sequenced sample: memory CD4+ T cells sorted from blood. Subset given: CD45RA-negative fraction. The CDR3 bases are TGTGCCAGCAGCTTAGCGAAGGACAGCGCGGGGAATCAGCCCCAGCATTTT. Protein: CASSLAKDSAGNQPQHF.